This TCR beta chain comes out of a study of T cells in Graves' hyperthyroidism and ophthalmopathy. The germline gives CDR1 MDHEN, CDR2 SYDVKM. This CDR3 contains 13 residues. The germline V and J ends were trimmed by 4 bases and 12 bases, with 18 bases remaining between them. As for this clonotype: What it binds is not known.

Amplified regions were TCR beta CDR3 sequences from RNA transcripts. The TCR CDR3 was amplified in a first-round RT-PCR using the HTBI primer set. TCRdb re-called the multiplex PCR reads with MiXCR, one entry per CDR3 protein. The sample lists approximately 260,000 distinct CDR3 sequences; roughly 15% were seen once. Points from the study as a whole: Most clonotypes expanded in the thyroid (above 0.001) were also present in blood.

Sequenced sample: blood. The sequence came from a woman aged 45-59 years with Graves' hyperthyroidism that later progressed to Graves' ophthalmopathy. The V and J genes are TRBV28 and TRBJ1-2, with D perhaps matching TRBD1 (6 bases). The CDR3 DNA reads as TGTGCCAGCAGTTCACAGGGAATGGGCGGCCACACCTTC. Encoded protein: CASSSQGMGGHTF.